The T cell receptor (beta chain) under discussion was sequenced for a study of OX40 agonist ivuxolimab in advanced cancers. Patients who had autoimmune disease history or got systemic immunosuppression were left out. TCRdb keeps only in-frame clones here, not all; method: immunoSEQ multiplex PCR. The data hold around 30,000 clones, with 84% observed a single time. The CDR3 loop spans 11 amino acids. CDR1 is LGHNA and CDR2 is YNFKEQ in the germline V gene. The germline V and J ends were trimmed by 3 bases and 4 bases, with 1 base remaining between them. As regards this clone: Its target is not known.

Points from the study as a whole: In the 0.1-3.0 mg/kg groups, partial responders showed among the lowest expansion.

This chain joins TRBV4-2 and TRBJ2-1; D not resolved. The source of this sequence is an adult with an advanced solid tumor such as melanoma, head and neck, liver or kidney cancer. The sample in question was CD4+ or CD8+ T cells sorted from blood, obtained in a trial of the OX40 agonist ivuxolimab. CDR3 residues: CASSHYNEQFF. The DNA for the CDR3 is TGTGCCAGCAGCCATTACAATGAGCAGTTCTTC.